The clone carrying this T cell receptor (beta chain) was seen more than once but under ten times. The record originates from a study of blood T cell repertoires in COVID-19. Study as a whole: The study drew acute and convalescent COVID-19 samples from the United States, Italy and Spain.

Trimming cost V 1 base and J 4 bases, with 8 bases left between them. The germline CDR1 and CDR2 sequences are SGHAT and FQDESV (reference sequence). The length of the CDR3 is 13 residues. The protocol was immunoSEQ multiplex PCR, while the TCRdb copy is restricted to in-frame clones and leaves out a portion. Here the sample spans around 260,000 clones, about 85% being singletons. This TCR came from a man aged 55 to 69 with acute or convalescent COVID-19. J is TRBJ2-7 and V is TRBV11-1; D is uncertain. The sample was peripheral blood. The CDR3 DNA reads TGTGCCAGCAGCTTAGTTCGAGGATACGAGCAGTACTTC. Protein sequence: CASSLVRGYEQYF. The full variable domain, rest sourced from reference TRBV11-1 and TRBJ2-7, is EAEVAQSPRYKITEKSQAVAFWCDPISGHATLYWYRQILGQGPELLVQFQDESVVDDSQLPKDRFSAERLKGVDSTLKIQPAELGDSAMYLCASSLVRGYEQYFGPGTRLTVT.